This T cell receptor (beta chain) was retrieved from a study of blood T cells in healthy people across ages (dated by TCRdb to 2014 to 2015). Turning to the overall study: In model experiments, roughly one uniquely barcoded TCR beta cDNA molecule per two T cells was captured by template switching. Using deep sequencing normalized with unique cDNA molecular identifiers, the study measured how TCR beta repertoire diversity changes with age. Four age groups were formed from the donors: young (average roughly 15 years), middle-aged (just under 40), aged (under 70) and long-lived (about 80). Using the same blood draw, the study looked at two additional independent replicas of 1 million unique cDNA reads for two donors, one aged 18 to 29 and the other aged 80 or older. Findings and caveats that apply to the study as a whole: Total diversity estimates from one million sequenced T cells were considered lower bounds and underestimates. Because profiling used bulk unsorted PBMCs, naive and antigen-experienced compartments could not be compared conclusively. The long-lived group showed more naive CD4+ T cells, fewer expanded clones and increased TCR diversity than the aged group, suggesting age selection. As age increased, observed TCR beta diversity per million T cells dropped in a roughly linear way, and a significant reduction was already evident by age around 41. Observed TCR beta diversity correlated strongly with the percentage of naive T cells measured by flow cytometry. The CMV infection status of donors was not known, potentially confounding age-related changes in expanded clonotypes.

About this clonotype itself: This clone's antigen is unknown. There are no base qualities to consult, and no much larger clone falls within one base.

Libraries were prepared through 5' RACE. For sequencing, an Illumina HiSeq 2500 was employed. A second PCR of roughly 7 to 11 cycles was performed with a sample-barcoded 5' primer and a J-beta primer mix. A unique molecular identifier was introduced onto each TCR beta cDNA molecule by a template-switch 5' adaptor carrying 12 random nucleotides. Each sample yielded at least 3 million CDR3-containing paired-end reads. The Mint cDNA synthesis kit, primed by a TRBC-specific oligonucleotide, was used to synthesize first-strand cDNA from all RNA. Following uracil-DNA glycosylase treatment, all cDNA underwent a first 18-cycle PCR with the universal primers M1SS and BC2_uni_R. The authors' pipeline ran thus. Normalization of each sample was performed by random selection of 1 million high-quality reads, each carrying a distinct molecular identifier. Instead of being binned into consensus sequences, reads with shared molecular identifiers were discarded. MiTCR, with a Q25 quality threshold and the strictest error-elimination algorithm, was used for CDR3 identification, clonotype clustering and error correction. Lower-bound total TCR beta diversity was estimated with a nonparametric unseen species model using Euler transformation. Starting from the raw public reads, TCRdb applied fastp trimming at Q25, assembled clones with MiXCR and retained in-frame beta chains. A single entry per CDR3 protein holds the most common genes and DNA from its merged rows. The authors' filters were not applied to this entry. This sample holds about 540,000 distinct CDR3 sequences; 24% were observed only once. Roughly 9.4% of the sample rests with the top ten.

V lost 3 bases and J lost 9 bases; the stretch between them is 18 bases long. The germline V gene (reference sequence) sets CDR1 to DFQATT and CDR2 to SNEGSKA. Reading from cysteine to phenylalanine, the CDR3 counts 14 amino acids. The retained sequence is limited to the CDR3, 42 bases, with the frame set at the first base. The roughly 39 donors, aged about 6 to 95 years, were systemically healthy Caucasian individuals from Russia. Around 9.7 milliliters of peripheral blood were collected from each donor into EDTA-treated Vacutainer tubes. Ficoll-Paque density-gradient centrifugation was used to isolate PBMCs, with at least 6.5 million per sample. Total RNA, at least 6 micrograms per sample, was extracted from PBMCs with Trizol reagent. Naive CD45RAhigh/CD27high T cell percentages were measured by flow cytometry on a PBMC aliquot from every donor. The same specimen was also included in a second study, on T cells of mothers and their children. The second study's paper adds: Donors were nine systemically healthy Caucasian individuals: three mothers and their six children. cDNA synthesis used all of the extracted RNA, with around 1.4 ug of RNA in each 15 ul reaction. In the second PCR, the M1S primer added sample barcodes and 2-4 random nucleotides. Over 8 million TCR beta CDR3 reads came from each mother, compared with around 3 million reads from each child. Thymic selection similarly shapes TCR recombination output in related and unrelated pairs, with minor effect from inherited differences. Related mother-child pairs always showed normalized repertoire overlap that was slightly higher than in unrelated mother-child pairs, though the difference was never significant. No persistent microchimeric T cell clones were detected, at a sensitivity of roughly 93 clones per million clonotypes. In the study, deep NGS was used to compare the TCR beta repertoires of mothers and children, and features distinguishing related mother-child pairs from unrelated individuals were sought. Mothers averaged roughly 36 +/- 4 years of age and children averaged roughly 12 +/- 4 years. After adapter ligation with NEBNext reagents, the libraries were sequenced on Illumina HiSeq 2000 with 100+100 nt paired-end reads. To prevent cross-contamination, the mother and child libraries were prepared a month apart and were sequenced in separate runs. For each donor, between about 500,000 and 2,100,000 distinct TCR beta clonotypes were identified. Naive TCR beta clonotypes were estimated from low-frequency clonotypes matched to each donor's FACS-determined naive share, without sorting.

Sequencing was performed on blood. This TCR was recovered from a boy aged 10-17 years in good health. The chain uses TRBV20-1 and TRBJ2-1; the D gene cannot be named for sure. At the DNA level, the sequence is TGCAGTGCTAGCTATCGGCCTGATCTCGGTGAGCAGTTCTTC. This encodes CSASYRPDLGEQFF.